These T cell receptor beta chains were read from a single sample in a study of identifying expanded T cells in peripheral blood. Assay: immunoSEQ multiplex PCR; the TCRdb copy retains only in-frame clones and omits some. The sample records approximately 91,000 clones, 70% to 90% being singletons. The sequenced material came from blood. These receptors were collected from a person aged 18 to 69 in good health. CDR3s include the opening cysteine and the closing phenylalanine or tryptophan. D genes are given only for firm matches. Rows may omit the clone size; those that give it use once, few, many or a size class.

D: NA
size: once
J: TRBJ1-5
V: TRBV6-4
CDR3: CASSEAVGSNQPQHF
DNA: TGTGCCAGCAGTGAAGCAGTAGGTAGCAATCAGCCCCAGCATTTT

D: NA
size: NA
J: TRBJ1-1
V: TRBV10-3
CDR3: CAIKSSGFEAFF
DNA: TGTGCCATCAAATCCTCGGGCTTTGAAGCTTTCTTT

D: NA
size: NA
J: TRBJ2-7
V: TRBV10-2
CDR3: CASSEGLGEIYEQYF
DNA: TGCGCCAGCAGTGAAGGGTTGGGGGAAATCTACGAGCAGTACTTC

D: TRBD1
size: NA
J: TRBJ2-5
V: TRBV4-2
CDR3: CASSQVDREGETQYF
DNA: TGTGCCAGCAGCCAAGTCGACAGGGAAGGAGAGACCCAGTACTTC

D: NA
size: NA
J: TRBJ2-3
V: TRBV2
CDR3: CASRGRAGIDSTDTQYF
DNA: TGTGCCAGCCGGGGGCGGGCGGGGATAGATAGCACAGATACGCAGTATTTT

D: TRBD1
size: few
J: TRBJ1-6
V: TRBV2
CDR3: CASPGQGPNSPLHF
DNA: TGTGCCAGCCCGGGACAGGGCCCTAATTCACCCCTCCACTTT

D: TRBD2
size: NA
J: TRBJ2-3
V: TRBV2
CDR3: CASSDWTSGVSTDTQYF
DNA: TGTGCCAGCAGTGACTGGACTAGCGGGGTGAGCACAGATACGCAGTATTTT

D: TRBD2
size: few
J: TRBJ2-7
V: TRBV7-2
CDR3: CASSLVLLSSGGEQYF
DNA: TGTGCCAGCAGCTTAGTTCTTTTGAGTAGCGGGGGGGAGCAGTACTTC

D: NA
size: NA
J: TRBJ1-5
V: TRBV6-6
CDR3: CASSYNSNQPQHF
DNA: TGTGCCAGCAGTTACAACAGCAATCAGCCCCAGCATTTT

D: TRBD1
size: NA
J: TRBJ2-7
V: TRBV2
CDR3: CASTGTVSYEQYF
DNA: TGTGCCAGCACCGGGACAGTCTCCTACGAGCAGTACTTC

D: NA
size: NA
J: TRBJ2-1
V: TRBV7-2
CDR3: CASSLALGGYNEQFF
DNA: TGTGCCAGCAGCTTAGCGCTTGGGGGTTACAATGAGCAGTTCTTC

D: NA
size: NA
J: TRBJ2-2
V: TRBV6-1
CDR3: CASSEGAGAGELFF
DNA: TGTGCCAGCAGTGAAGGGGCAGGGGCCGGGGAGCTGTTTTTT

D: NA
size: NA
J: TRBJ1-2
V: TRBV27
CDR3: CASTDGGRANHGYTF
DNA: TGTGCCAGCACCGATGGCGGCAGAGCAAACCATGGCTACACCTTC

D: NA
size: once
J: TRBJ2-7
V: TRBV10-2
CDR3: CASSDPGKTYEQYF
DNA: TGCGCCAGCAGTGATCCCGGCAAGACCTACGAGCAGTACTTC

D: TRBD1
size: NA
J: TRBJ1-5
V: TRBV2
CDR3: CASSPGRDRPQHF
DNA: TGTGCCAGCAGTCCGGGACGGGACAGGCCCCAGCATTTT

D: TRBD2
size: NA
J: TRBJ2-3
V: TRBV6-1
CDR3: CASSSLAGSTDTQYF
DNA: TGTGCCAGCAGTTCACTAGCGGGAAGCACAGATACGCAGTATTTT

D: TRBD1
size: once
J: TRBJ2-2
V: TRBV11-1
CDR3: CASSHDRGWLFF
DNA: TGTGCCAGCAGCCACGACAGGGGCTGGCTGTTTTTT

D: NA
size: NA
J: TRBJ2-3
V: TRBV6-4
CDR3: CASSDGGETDTQYF
DNA: TGTGCCAGCAGTGACGGCGGGGAGACAGATACGCAGTATTTT

D: NA
size: NA
J: TRBJ1-3
V: TRBV7-9
CDR3: CASSLEGSSGNTIYF
DNA: TGTGCCAGCAGCCTGGAGGGTAGCTCTGGAAACACCATATATTTT

D: NA
size: NA
J: TRBJ1-1
V: TRBV7-2
CDR3: CASSTLGGLAFF
DNA: TGTGCCAGCAGCACCCTGGGTGGGTTAGCTTTCTTT

D: TRBD1
size: NA
J: TRBJ1-4
V: TRBV6-1
CDR3: CATGVTGSGEKLFF
DNA: TGTGCCACGGGGGTGACAGGGAGCGGTGAAAAACTGTTTTTT

D: NA
size: NA
J: TRBJ2-3
V: TRBV21-1
CDR3: CASSPREREEPLTQYF
DNA: TGTGCCAGCAGCCCCCGAGAGCGGGAGGAGCCCCTAACGCAGTATTTT

D: NA
size: NA
J: TRBJ2-1
V: TRBV7-9
CDR3: CASSFPDSSYNEQFF
DNA: TGTGCCAGCAGCTTCCCAGACAGCTCCTACAATGAGCAGTTCTTC

D: NA
size: NA
J: TRBJ1-4
V: TRBV7-9
CDR3: CASSHAGSQEKLFF
DNA: TGTGCCAGCAGCCACGCAGGGTCCCAGGAAAAACTGTTTTTT

D: NA
size: NA
J: TRBJ2-1
V: TRBV9
CDR3: CASSVDWFPYNEQFF
DNA: TGTGCCAGCAGCGTAGACTGGTTCCCCTACAATGAGCAGTTCTTC